This T cell receptor (beta chain) was profiled in a study of preoperative IRX-2 immunotherapy in early breast cancer. The length of the CDR3 is 16 residues. Trimming pared 5 bases from V and 9 bases from J, leaving 24 bases between. Germline V gives CDR1 SGHNT, CDR2 YENEEA. The sample's treatment: preoperative locoregional IRX-2 cytokine immunotherapy. Patients received preoperative, locoregional IRX-2 cytokine immunotherapy in a phase Ib study. Clones were sequenced by immunoSEQ multiplex PCR, and TCRdb holds only the in-frame ones, with some missing. The sample gives about 98,000 clones, 75% to 90% of which show up once; about 2% is in the top ten.

V gene TRBV11-3 combines with J gene TRBJ2-3; perhaps TRBD2 as D (7 bases). The TCR was taken from a human donor with breast cancer. Sequenced material: tumor tissue, taken after IRX-2 immunotherapy. This CDR3 reads CASSQIRGTAGGTQYF. The CDR3 DNA sequence: TGTGCCAGCAGCCAAATTAGGGGGACGGCCGGGGGGACGCAGTATTTT.